The 30 T cell receptor beta chains below all came from one sample that was sequenced in a study of shared clonotypes between healthy human individuals. TCRdb's copy holds only in-frame clones and misses some; the assay was immunoSEQ multiplex PCR. The repertoire holds some 2,000,000 clones, with approximately 96% as singletons. Sequenced sample: naive CD4+ T cells sorted from blood. Described subset: CD45RA+ positively selected. These receptor sequences come from a man younger than 35 in good health.

The chain uses TRBV10-3 and TRBJ2-2; D may be TRBD1 (6 bases). The germline V and J ends were trimmed by 5 bases and 1 base, with 11 bases remaining between them. The CDR3 is 15 residues long. Germline V gene sequence: CDR1 ENHRY, CDR2 SYGVKD. The CDR3 sequence: CAISPRGLNTGELFF. In nucleotides, the CDR3 is TGTGCCATCAGTCCCAGGGGCCTGAACACCGGGGAGCTGTTTTTT.

The chain's CDR3 is CASSLSGRSSYNEQFF. The DNA for the CDR3 is TGTGCCAGCAGCTTAAGCGGGAGGAGCTCCTACAATGAGCAGTTCTTC. J is TRBJ2-1 and V is TRBV5-4; 9 bases line up with TRBD2. The J segment lost 0 bases and the V segment lost 2 bases, leaving 3 bases of the junction unmatched. CDR1 and CDR2 from the germline V gene are SGHNT and YYREEE (reference sequence). CDR3 length equals 16 residues.

The chain is built from TRBV5-1 and TRBJ2-5; no firm D call. This CDR3 is built from 12 residues. The germline CDR1 and CDR2 sequences are SGHRS and YFSETQ. V was shortened by 4 bases and J by 5 bases, with 9 bases between the two germline ends. For the CDR3, the DNA is TGCGCCAGCAGCCCACACTACGAGACCCAGTACTTC. Its translation is CASSPHYETQYF.

The chain links TRBV7-9 to TRBJ1-6; 8 bases are a match to TRBD1. V was pared by 3 bases and J by 8 bases, with 9 bases of the junction left unmatched. Germline-derived CDR1 and CDR2 are SEHNR and FQNEAQ (reference sequence). The CDR3 loop spans 16 amino acids. The CDR3 sequence: CASSLGTGTRDSPLHF. The CDR3 bases are TGTGCCAGCAGCTTGGGGACAGGAACTCGCGATTCACCCCTCCACTTT.

The chain has TRBV5-1 and TRBJ1-4; no reliable D call. Per germline, CDR1 SGHRS and CDR2 YFSETQ. V was pared by 4 bases and J by 6 bases, with 16 bases between. The CDR3 consists of 15 residues. The CDR3 DNA follows: TGCGCCAGCAGCGTTACCGGGGAAGCTTATGAAAAACTGTTTTTT. Translated, it gives CASSVTGEAYEKLFF.

The chain recombines TRBV6-5 with TRBJ2-1; D may match TRBD1 or TRBD2 (7 bases each). Trimming removed 2 bases from V and 6 bases from J, with 17 bases in between. The germline CDR1 and CDR2 sequences are MNHEY and SVGAGI. This CDR3 is built from 16 residues. In DNA, the CDR3 is TGTGCCAGCAGTTACCAGGGGGGGTCCTTACTCAATGAGCAGTTCTTC. Translating gives CASSYQGGSLLNEQFF.

This clone has a single count. The J gene is TRBJ1-2, the V gene TRBV5-3; 11 positions agree with TRBD1. TRBV5-3 is recorded as an ORF, its role being uncertain. CDR3 size: 16 residues. V lost 4 bases and J lost 5; bases outside the gene matches: 10. The CDR3 reads CARSPGQGGRWYGYTF. CDR3 sequence (DNA): TGTGCCAGAAGCCCGGGACAGGGGGGAAGGTGGTATGGCTACACCTTC.

This chain uses TRBV19 with TRBJ2-3, with no clear D. Trimming took 6 bases from V and 2 from J, leaving 9 bases between them. The CDR3 is 13 amino acids. From germline, CDR1 is LNHDA and CDR2 SQIVND (reference sequence). CDR3 protein: CASRKGITDTQYF. CDR3 DNA: TGTGCCAGTAGGAAAGGGATCACAGATACGCAGTATTTT.

This chain uses TRBV7-2 with TRBJ1-1; the D is unclear. This CDR3 region has 13 residues. In germline, CDR1 is SGHTA, CDR2 FQGNSA. The V gene lost 6 bases and the J gene lost 0 bases, with 8 bases spanning the gap. The CDR3 here is CASSQEVNTEAFF. CDR3 in DNA: TGTGCCAGCAGTCAGGAGGTGAACACTGAAGCTTTCTTT.

The chain carries TRBV5-1 and TRBJ2-5; TRBD2 aligns across 8 bases. CDR1 is SGHRS, CDR2 YFSETQ, per germline. The V gene end was trimmed by 4 bases and the J gene end by 0 bases; junction bases not matched to a gene: 8. The CDR3 runs 16 residues. CDR3 sequence reads: CASSQTSAQYQETQYF. The CDR3 DNA sequence: TGCGCCAGCAGCCAGACTAGCGCTCAGTACCAAGAGACCCAGTACTTC.

The gene calls are TRBV19 and TRBJ2-7; no firm D call. V shed 6 bases and J shed 0 bases, with 12 bases lying between them. Germline CDR1 LNHDA, CDR2 SQIVND (reference sequence). The CDR3 extends over 14 amino acids. This CDR3 reads CASRALADSYEQYF. CDR3 bases: TGTGCCAGTAGGGCCCTTGCCGACTCCTACGAGCAGTACTTC. The full variable domain, completed using reference TRBV19 and TRBJ2-7, is DGGITQSPKYLFRKEGQNVTLSCEQNLNHDAMYWYRQDPGQGLRLIYYSQIVNDFQKGDIAEGYSVSREKKESFPLTVTSAQKNPTAFYLCASRALADSYEQYFGPGTRLTVT.

The rearrangement joins TRBV9 to TRBJ2-3; D remains ambiguous. V lost 0 bases, J lost 0 bases, and 14 bases lay in between. This CDR3 region has 17 residues. Germline V gene data show CDR1 as SGDLS and CDR2 as YYNGEE. The CDR3 coding sequence is TGTGCCAGCAGCGTAGCTACGACTGTTACTAGCACAGATACGCAGTATTTT. Translation gives CASSVATTVTSTDTQYF.

The count of this clone is one. The chain employs TRBV27 and TRBJ2-2; 9 bases are a match to TRBD1. The CDR3 totals 14 residues. The V segment lost 5 bases and the J segment 5 bases; nucleotides outside the gene matches: 3. Germline loops: CDR1 MNHEY, CDR2 SMNVEV (reference sequence). This CDR3 reads CASSGQGKTGELFF. CDR3 DNA: TGTGCCAGCAGTGGACAGGGGAAGACCGGGGAGCTGTTTTTT.

The chain combines TRBV5-1 with TRBJ2-6, with 9 nucleotides matching TRBD1. Unmatched junction bases numbered 8, after V lost 4 bases and J lost 0 bases. The germline V gene encodes CDR1 SGHRS and CDR2 YFSETQ. This CDR3 is built from 18 residues. The CDR3 spells CASSGTGTGSSGANVLTF. Written as DNA, the CDR3 is TGCGCCAGCAGCGGAACCGGGACAGGGTCCTCTGGGGCCAACGTCCTGACTTTC.

This rearrangement joins TRBV4-1 to TRBJ1-1; D uncertain. CDR3 length: 15 residues. Germline loops: CDR1 MGHRA, CDR2 YSYEKL. Trimming stripped 1 base from V and 6 bases from J, with 15 bases between. This CDR3 reads CASSQGEYTDPEAFF. DNA for the CDR3: TGCGCCAGCAGCCAAGGAGAGTACACGGACCCTGAAGCTTTCTTT.

This CDR3 reads CASSFLAGNSPLHF. The DNA of the CDR3 is TGTGCCAGCAGCTTCCTGGCGGGGAATTCACCCCTCCACTTT. This sequence joins TRBV7-9 and TRBJ1-6; D is unclear. The germline gives CDR1 SEHNR, CDR2 FQNEAQ (reference sequence). The CDR3 sequence is 14 residues long. Trimming pared 3 bases from V and 7 bases from J, leaving 10 bases between.

This clone was seen only once. DNA for the CDR3: TGTGCCAGCAGCTTAGGGGCAGGGCGGACAGATACGCAGTATTTT. Its translation: CASSLGAGRTDTQYF. The V gene is TRBV7-9, the J gene TRBJ2-3; TRBD1 is a possible D gene (5 bases). CDR1 is SEHNR and CDR2 is FQNEAQ in the germline V gene (reference sequence). V gave up 1 base and J gave up 3 bases, with 11 bases separating them. The CDR3 is 15 amino acids.

The gene calls are TRBV30 and TRBJ1-6; weak D call: TRBD1 (5 bases). Germline-derived CDR1 and CDR2 are GTSNPN and SVGIG (reference sequence). V was trimmed by 4 bases and J by 7 bases, leaving 17 bases between them. The CDR3 runs to 15 residues. In DNA, the CDR3 is TGTGCCTGGACCCCATGGGGGGGTGGGAATTCACCCCTCCACTTT. Translating gives CAWTPWGGGNSPLHF.

The rearrangement links TRBV5-6 to TRBJ1-3; D uncertain. The CDR3 totals 15 residues. The V gene lost 0 bases and the J gene lost 0 bases, with 7 bases spanning the gap. Germline CDR1 reads SGHDT; CDR2 reads YYEEEE. CDR3 sequence: CASSLGGRSGNTIYF. In DNA, the CDR3 is TGTGCCAGCAGCTTGGGAGGTCGCTCTGGAAACACCATATATTTT.

This clone has a handful of counts. The CDR3 loop reads CASSQDYIGGNQPQHF. CDR3 DNA sequence: TGCGCCAGCAGCCAAGACTATATAGGGGGGAATCAGCCCCAGCATTTT. The chain has TRBV4-3 and TRBJ1-5, with TRBD1 as a possible D gene (6 bases). CDR1 is LGHNA, CDR2 YSLEER, per germline. Deletions cut 0 bases from V and 4 bases from J, with 13 bases between. The CDR3 is 16 amino acids.

V gene TRBV6-5 combines with J gene TRBJ2-7, with 9 bases lining up with TRBD1. From germline, CDR1 is MNHEY and CDR2 SVGAGI. The CDR3 is made up of 15 amino acids. After removal of 5 bases from V and 1 base from J, the junction contained 6 bases not matched to a gene. The CDR3: CASSPRQGGSYEQYF. The CDR3 coding sequence is TGTGCCAGCAGTCCCAGACAGGGGGGATCCTACGAGCAGTACTTC.

The chain has TRBV5-4 and TRBJ1-1, with D maybe TRBD1 (6 bases). Germline CDR1 is SGHNT and CDR2 is YYREEE (reference sequence). V lost 4 bases and J 2 bases, leaving 18 bases between the germline ends. CDR3 length: 16 residues. The CDR3 region is CASSPNTGQRNTEAFF. In DNA, the CDR3 is TGTGCCAGCAGCCCCAATACCGGACAGCGCAACACTGAAGCTTTCTTT. The whole variable domain, remainder taken from reference TRBV5-4 and TRBJ1-1, is ETGVTQSPTHLIKTRGQQVTLRCSSQSGHNTVSWYQQALGQGPQFIFQYYREEENGRGNFPPRFSGLQFPNYSSELNVNALELDDSALYLCASSPNTGQRNTEAFFGQGTRLTVV.

The chain joins TRBV4-1 to TRBJ1-2; TRBD1 agrees at 8 bases. Per germline, CDR1 MGHRA and CDR2 YSYEKL. The CDR3 loop spans 13 amino acids. Trimming took 4 bases from V and 5 from J; bases not matched to a gene: 3. DNA of the CDR3: TGCGCCAGCAGCCCGACAGGGGTATATGGCTACACCTTC. Amino acids: CASSPTGVYGYTF.

The chain carries TRBV6-1 and TRBJ1-1, with D possibly TRBD1 on 6 matching bases. The CDR3 totals 16 residues. Trimming pared 0 bases from V and 5 bases from J, leaving 16 bases between. Per germline, CDR1 MNHNS and CDR2 SASEGT. The CDR3 DNA reads as TGTGCCAGCAGTGAAGCTTCTTGGGGGAGGGGGACTGAAGCTTTCTTT. This encodes CASSEASWGRGTEAFF.

This clone came up a few times. The DNA of the CDR3 is TGTGCCAGCCGACAGCCCAATCAGCCCCAGCATTTT. It specifies CASRQPNQPQHF. The chain uses TRBV6-8 and TRBJ1-5; D possibly corresponds to TRBD1 (5 bases). The CDR3 length is 12 residues. Trimming took off 8 bases at V and 3 bases at J, with 8 bases between the two ends. CDR1 MNHGY and CDR2 SAAAGT come from the germline V gene.

This clone turned up a few times. The chain has TRBV7-8 and TRBJ1-6; 8 positions agree with TRBD1. Per germline, CDR1 SGHVS and CDR2 FQNEAQ. The CDR3 sequence is 14 residues long. The V segment lost 6 bases and the J segment 9 bases; nucleotides outside the gene matches: 7. The CDR3 DNA sequence: TGTGCCAGCAGAGGAGGACAGGGCAGTTCACCCCTCCACTTT. It specifies CASRGGQGSSPLHF.

This chain links TRBV6-5 with TRBJ2-3, with a tentative D call TRBD2 (5 bases). The germline V and J ends were trimmed by 0 bases and 3 bases, with 10 bases remaining between them. Germline values: CDR1 MNHEY, CDR2 SVGAGI. CDR3 length equals 15 residues. CDR3 loop: CASSYSTGKTDTQYF. CDR3 in DNA: TGTGCCAGCAGTTACTCGACGGGGAAGACAGATACGCAGTATTTT.

For the CDR3, the DNA is TGCGCCAGCAGTGACACGTCCCTGTCTGTATCCGAGCAGTACTTC. As protein: CASSDTSLSVSEQYF. The rearrangement joins TRBV10-1 to TRBJ2-7; unclear D gene. V was cut by 3 bases and J by 6 bases, with 18 bases left in between. The length of the CDR3 is 15 residues. Germline-derived CDR1 and CDR2 are WNHNN and SYGVQD (reference sequence).

The chain carries TRBV18 and TRBJ2-1, with 8 bases aligning to TRBD2. V gave up 4 bases and J gave up 6 bases; unmatched junction bases: 2. The CDR3 runs 13 residues. Germline loops: CDR1 KGHSH, CDR2 LQKENI. This CDR3 reads CASSLGLGNEQFF. As DNA, the CDR3 is TGTGCCAGCTCACTGGGACTAGGCAATGAGCAGTTCTTC.

The CDR3 bases are TGTGCCAGTACCACTACAGGGAGTTACCACACCTTC. It is translated as CASTTTGSYHTF. J is TRBJ1-2 and V is TRBV19, with D maybe TRBD1 (6 bases). Trimming took 7 bases from V and 12 from J, leaving 18 bases between them. CDR1 is LNHDA, CDR2 SQIVND, per germline (reference sequence). This CDR3 spans 12 amino acids. Together with reference TRBV19 and TRBJ1-2, the CDR3 gives the full variable domain: DGGITQSPKYLFRKEGQNVTLSCEQNLNHDAMYWYRQDPGQGLRLIYYSQIVNDFQKGDIAEGYSVSREKKESFPLTVTSAQKNPTAFYLCASTTTGSYHTFGSGTRLTVV.